The rows below give T cell receptor beta chains drawn from one sample of a study of blood T cells in healthy people across ages. TCRdb re-analysed the 5' RACE reads in MiXCR, keeping a single row per CDR3 protein. The repertoire holds 850,000 to 1,100,000 distinct CDR3 sequences, roughly two fifths seen once, with less than 15% in the top ten. Sequencing used blood. Every receptor here comes from a man aged 18 to 35 in good health. CDR3s include the opening cysteine and the closing phenylalanine or tryptophan. A D gene is named only where the DNA matches it firmly. A clone size is listed for some rows: how often the clone was seen (once, few, many), or a class if it is expanded.

.,TRBV7-3,TRBJ2-7,.,CASSLTPYNEQYF,TGTGCCAGCAGCTTAACGCCCTACAATGAGCAGTACTTC
.,TRBV4-2,TRBJ2-3,few,CASSPHPQGGADTQYF,TGTGCCAGCAGCCCCCACCCCCAGGGTGGTGCAGATACGCAGTATTTT
.,TRBV7-6,TRBJ1-5,.,CASSLGGQGNQPQHF,TGTGCCAGCAGCTTAGGCGGGCAGGGCAATCAGCCCCAGCATTTT
.,TRBV7-2,TRBJ1-6,few,CASSLSGVWGAYNSPLHF,TGTGCCAGCAGCTTAAGTGGCGTGTGGGGGGCATACAATTCACCCCTCCACTTT
TRBD1,TRBV12-3/TRBV12-4,TRBJ2-6,.,CASSFSRDRYSGANVLTF,TGTGCCAGCAGTTTCTCCCGGGACAGGTACTCTGGGGCCAACGTCCTGACTTTC
.,TRBV18,TRBJ2-3,.,CATSPGSSSTDTQYF,TGTGCCACCTCACCCGGAAGTTCTAGCACAGATACGCAGTATTTT
.,TRBV6-5,TRBJ1-4,.,CASSSMGLYNEKLFF,TGTGCCAGCAGTTCCATGGGACTGTATAATGAAAAACTGTTTTTT
.,TRBV29-1,TRBJ2-3,many,CSVEVRLGTDTQYF,TGCAGCGTTGAAGTGAGACTAGGAACAGATACGCAGTATTTT
.,TRBV7-2,TRBJ1-2,.,CASSLASRSANYGYTF,TGTGCCAGCAGCTTAGCATCGCGATCAGCTAACTATGGCTACACCTTC
.,TRBV4-1,TRBJ2-5,.,CASSQESKSPETQYF,TGCGCCAGCAGCCAAGAGAGCAAGTCCCCCGAGACCCAGTACTTC
.,TRBV4-3,TRBJ1-1,.,CASSQGLGGNTEAFF,TGCGCCAGCAGCCAAGGACTGGGAGGGAACACTGAAGCTTTCTTT
.,TRBV9,TRBJ2-2,.,CASSATEINTGELFF,TGTGCCAGCAGCGCGACAGAAATAAACACCGGGGAGCTGTTTTTT
.,TRBV20-1,TRBJ2-7,few,CSAPIDRFPYEQYF,TGCAGTGCCCCTATAGACAGATTCCCCTACGAGCAGTACTTC
.,TRBV5-1,TRBJ2-7,.,CASSLGSYLESYEQYF,TGCGCCAGCAGCTTGGGTTCCTACCTGGAATCCTACGAGCAGTACTTC